This T cell receptor (beta chain) was obtained from a study of CD8 T cells in ankylosing spondylitis. The study's findings and limits: There were earlier reports of some motif variants in reactive arthritis synovial fluid and blood. Clones linked to disease were reported to show significant enrichment in matched ankylosing spondylitis synovial fluid. Seemingly characteristic of ankylosing spondylitis blood was a TCR beta motif consisting of about 8 highly homologous variants. Disease-linked clones bore a CD8+ phenotype and were relatively rare in peripheral blood.

This clonotype came up a few times. The antigen remains unidentified. Library preparation for TCR beta used quantitative 5'-RACE with molecular barcodes. MiXCR, run by TCRdb on the 5' RACE reads, gives a single entry per CDR3 protein. The table includes about 510,000 distinct CDR3 sequences, approximately 5% detected once. Germline trimming cut 4 bases from V and 5 bases from J; bases unmatched to any gene: 10. The germline CDR1 and CDR2 sequences are SQVTM and ANQGSEA. The CDR3 loop spans 14 amino acids. This clonotype was sampled from a male donor with ankylosing spondylitis. The V and J genes are TRBV29-1 and TRBJ1-1, with 7 positions matching TRBD1. Sequenced sample: blood, either unsorted or a sorted T cell fraction (not recorded which). Here the CDR3 reads CSVVVYRGTTEAFF. The CDR3 nucleotides read TGCAGCGTTGTAGTTTACAGGGGAACGACTGAAGCTTTCTTT. Filled out from reference TRBV29-1 and TRBJ1-1, the complete variable domain reads SAVISQKPSRDICQRGTSLTIQCQVDSQVTMMFWYRQQPGQSLTLIATANQGSEATYESGFVIDKFPISRPNLTFSTLTVSNMSPEDSSIYLCSVVVYRGTTEAFFGQGTRLTVV.